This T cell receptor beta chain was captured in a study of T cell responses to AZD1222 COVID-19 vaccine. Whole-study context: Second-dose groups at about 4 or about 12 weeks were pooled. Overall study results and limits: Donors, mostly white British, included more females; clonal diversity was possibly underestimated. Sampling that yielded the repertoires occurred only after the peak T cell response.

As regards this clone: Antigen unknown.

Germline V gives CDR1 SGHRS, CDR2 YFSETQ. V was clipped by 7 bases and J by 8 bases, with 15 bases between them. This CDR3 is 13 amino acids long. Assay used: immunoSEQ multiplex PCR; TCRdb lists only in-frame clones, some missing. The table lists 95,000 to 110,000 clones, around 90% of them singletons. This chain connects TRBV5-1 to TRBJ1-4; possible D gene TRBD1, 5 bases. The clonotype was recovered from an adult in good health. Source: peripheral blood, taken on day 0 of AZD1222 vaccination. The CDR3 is CASRQPPGEKLFF. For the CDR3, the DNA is TGCGCCAGCCGTCAACCCCCAGGGGAAAAACTGTTTTTT. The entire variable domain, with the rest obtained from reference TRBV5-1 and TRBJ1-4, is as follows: KAGVTQTPRYLIKTRGQQVTLSCSPISGHRSVSWYQQTPGQGLQFLFEYFSETQRNKGNFPGRFSGRQFSNSRSEMNVSTLELGDSALYLCASRQPPGEKLFFGSGTQLSVL.